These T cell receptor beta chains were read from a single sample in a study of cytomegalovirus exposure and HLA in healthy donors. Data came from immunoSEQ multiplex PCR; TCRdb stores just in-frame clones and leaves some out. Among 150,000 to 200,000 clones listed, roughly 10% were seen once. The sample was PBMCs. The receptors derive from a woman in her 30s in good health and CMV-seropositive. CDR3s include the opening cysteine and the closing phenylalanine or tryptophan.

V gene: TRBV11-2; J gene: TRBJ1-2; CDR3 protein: CASSIRQGLYGYTF
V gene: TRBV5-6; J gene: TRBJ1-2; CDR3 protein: CASSLVGRQGVGGYTF
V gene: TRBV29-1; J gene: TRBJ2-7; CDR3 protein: CSVEGHSTYEQYF
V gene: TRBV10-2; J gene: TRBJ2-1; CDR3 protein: CASQKVWRENNEQFF
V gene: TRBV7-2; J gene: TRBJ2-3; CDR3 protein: CASSLDRGQTDTQYF
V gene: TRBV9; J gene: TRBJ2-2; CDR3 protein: CASSRTDNTGELFF
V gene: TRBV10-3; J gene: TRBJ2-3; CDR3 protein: CAIRSGAGATDTQYF
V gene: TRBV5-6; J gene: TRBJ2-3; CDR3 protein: CASRRGLEVDTQYF
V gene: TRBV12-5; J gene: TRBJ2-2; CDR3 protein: CASGLVLGGANTGELFF
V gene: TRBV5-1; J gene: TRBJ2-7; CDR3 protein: CASSFHHTVISSYEQYF
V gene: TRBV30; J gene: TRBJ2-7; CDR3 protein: CASSFGREISYEQYF
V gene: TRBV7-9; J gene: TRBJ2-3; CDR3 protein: CASSLVRAGGTDTQYF
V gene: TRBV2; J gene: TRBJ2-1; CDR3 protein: CASSEGELAGPYNEQFF
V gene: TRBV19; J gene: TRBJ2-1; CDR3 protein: CASQTRGLRKNNEQFF
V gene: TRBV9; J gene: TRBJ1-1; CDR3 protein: CASTPGQPNTEAFF
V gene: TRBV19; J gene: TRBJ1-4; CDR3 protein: CASKVGTGEKLFF
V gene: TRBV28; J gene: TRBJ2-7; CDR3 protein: CASSSPTGGRYEQYF
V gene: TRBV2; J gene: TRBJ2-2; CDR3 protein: CASSEAGGGTGELFF
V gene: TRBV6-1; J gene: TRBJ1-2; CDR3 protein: CASSEGQGNGYTF